These 21 T cell receptor beta chains share one sample of origin, sequenced in a study of shared clonotypes between healthy human individuals. This table comes from immunoSEQ multiplex PCR, and its TCRdb copy is limited to in-frame clones, with some not included. The data show 850,000 to 1,200,000 clones, around 76% seen once. The sequencing input was memory CD4+ T cells sorted from blood. Stated subset: CD45RA-negative fraction. These receptors were obtained from a young man in good health.

The rearrangement joins TRBV7-3 to TRBJ1-5, with D unclear. Per germline, CDR1 SGHTA and CDR2 FQGTGA. This CDR3 region has 16 residues. V was cut by 5 bases and J by 3 bases, with 17 bases left in between. The CDR3: CASSLDGERDNQPQHF. The CDR3 bases are TGTGCCAGCAGCCTTGATGGGGAAAGGGACAATCAGCCCCAGCATTTT. The entire variable domain, with the rest obtained from reference TRBV7-3 and TRBJ1-5, is as follows: GAGVSQTPSNKVTEKGKYVELRCDPISGHTALYWYRQSLGQGPEFLIYFQGTGAADDSGLPNDRFFAVRPEGSVSTLKIQRTERGDSAVYLCASSLDGERDNQPQHFGDGTRLSIL.

V is TRBV7-2 and J is TRBJ2-3; TRBD2 matches at 8 bases. Germline V gene lookup returns CDR1 SGHTA and CDR2 FQGNSA. CDR3 length: 14 amino acids. V trimming: 8 bases; J trimming: 7 bases; junction bases outside the gene matches: 11. This chain's CDR3 is CASLGSGSMYTQYF. CDR3 DNA: TGTGCCAGCCTAGGGAGCGGGAGTATGTATACGCAGTATTTT. Full variable domain (remainder filled in from reference TRBV7-2 and TRBJ2-3): GAGVSQSPSNKVTEKGKDVELRCDPISGHTALYWYRQSLGQGLEFLIYFQGNSAPDKSGLPSDRFSAERTGGSVSTLTIQRTQQEDSAVYLCASLGSGSMYTQYFGPGTRLTVL.

This chain connects TRBV7-9 to TRBJ2-3; 8 bases are shared with TRBD2. Germline V lookup: CDR1 SEHNR, CDR2 FQNEAQ (reference sequence). The V segment lost 5 bases and the J segment 1 base; nucleotides outside the gene matches: 11. The CDR3 has 17 residues. The chain's CDR3 is CASSPKRREEGTDTQYF. The CDR3 DNA reads TGTGCCAGCAGCCCCAAACGGCGGGAGGAGGGCACAGATACGCAGTATTTT.

The chain has TRBV15 and TRBJ1-3; D ambiguous. Germline values: CDR1 LNHNV, CDR2 YYDKDF (reference sequence). The length of the CDR3 is 16 residues. With 2 bases removed from V and 7 bases from J, the gap between germline ends came to 18 bases. The CDR3 loop reads CATSRPRAIDGNTIYF. The CDR3 DNA reads as TGTGCCACCAGCAGACCGAGGGCGATAGACGGCAACACCATATATTTT.

The chain couples TRBV29-1 to TRBJ2-1, with 8 bases aligning to TRBD2. This CDR3 contains 15 residues. The V gene end was trimmed by 2 bases and the J gene end by 4 bases; junction bases not matched to a gene: 7. Germline V gene lookup returns CDR1 SQVTM and CDR2 ANQGSEA. Written as DNA, the CDR3 is TGCAGCGTTGAACTTGTCCAGCGGGAGTACAATGAGCAGTTCTTC. Protein sequence: CSVELVQREYNEQFF.

The rearrangement uses TRBV15 and TRBJ2-7; no clear D. The germline gives CDR1 LNHNV, CDR2 YYDKDF (reference sequence). The CDR3 sequence is 13 residues long. The V end was cut by 1 base, the J end by 2 bases, with 6 bases between. CDR3 sequence (DNA): TGTGCCACCAGCAGAGTTGTGGCCTACGAGCAGTACTTC. Translating it yields CATSRVVAYEQYF.

This clone was found once. The rearrangement uses TRBV11-2 and TRBJ1-6, with D uncertain. This CDR3 is 14 amino acids long. Germline CDR1 reads SGHAT; CDR2 reads FQNNGV. The germline V and J ends were trimmed by 3 bases and 8 bases, with 11 bases remaining between them. The CDR3, as DNA: TGTGCCAGCAGCTTCTCGCCACGCCATTCACCCCTCCACTTT. It yields the protein CASSFSPRHSPLHF.

This chain joins TRBV7-2 and TRBJ2-3; D possibly corresponds to TRBD2 (6 bases). V was pared by 5 bases and J by 2 bases, with 14 bases between. Germline CDR1 SGHTA, CDR2 FQGNSA. This CDR3 spans 15 amino acids. In DNA form, the CDR3 reads TGTGCCAGCAGCCTCGCGGGACTGCACACAGATACGCAGTATTTT. Its protein product is CASSLAGLHTDTQYF.

This chain's CDR3 is CASRRGQIQETQYF. Here the CDR3 DNA reads TGTGCCAGCAGGAGGGGGCAGATTCAAGAGACCCAGTACTTC. The chain is built from TRBV11-2 and TRBJ2-5; 7 nucleotides agree with TRBD1. Germline V gene data show CDR1 as SGHAT and CDR2 as FQNNGV. With 6 bases clipped from V and 2 bases from J, the junction kept 6 bases outside the gene matches. This CDR3 spans 14 amino acids. The whole variable domain, filled in from reference TRBV11-2 and TRBJ2-5, reads EAGVAQSPRYKIIEKRQSVAFWCNPISGHATLYWYQQILGQGPKLLIQFQNNGVVDDSQLPKDRFSAERLKGVDSTLKIQPAKLEDSAVYLCASRRGQIQETQYFGPGTRLLVL.

The rearrangement links TRBV9 to TRBJ2-3; 8 bases are shared with TRBD2. CDR3 length equals 17 residues. In germline, CDR1 is SGDLS, CDR2 YYNGEE. V trimming: 4 bases; J trimming: 3 bases; junction bases outside the gene matches: 13. The CDR3 here is CASSPQPSGSGTDTQYF. As DNA, the CDR3 is TGTGCCAGCAGCCCCCAACCGAGCGGGAGTGGGACAGATACGCAGTATTTT.

This clone was recorded many times. This rearrangement joins TRBV10-3 to TRBJ1-3; D ambiguous. The CDR3 extends over 16 amino acids. Germline CDR1 and CDR2: ENHRY and SYGVKD. V lost 2 bases and J lost 0, with 11 bases in between. The CDR3 spells CAISEGDTLSGNTIYF. CDR3 DNA sequence: TGTGCCATCAGTGAGGGGGATACTCTCTCTGGAAACACCATATATTTT.

The count of this clone is one. This rearrangement joins TRBV10-3 to TRBJ2-7; D remains unclear. This CDR3 spans 14 amino acids. V shed 3 bases and J shed 0 bases, with 9 bases lying between them. CDR1 ENHRY and CDR2 SYGVKD come from the germline V gene. DNA for the CDR3: TGTGCCATCAGTGATCTGGCGGACTCCTACGAGCAGTACTTC. It translates to CAISDLADSYEQYF.

The chain joins TRBV9 to TRBJ1-3; D is possibly TRBD1 (6 bases). The CDR3 sequence is 16 residues long. Trimming cost V 3 bases and J 2 bases, with 15 bases left between them. Germline CDR1 reads SGDLS; CDR2 reads YYNGEE. The CDR3, as DNA: TGTGCCAGCAGCGCCCCAGGGGTTGCGGCTGGAAACACCATATATTTT. Translated, it gives CASSAPGVAAGNTIYF.

As regards this clone: Just one base apart from a much larger clone, this may be a read error. This CDR3 fails to terminate in the conserved phenylalanine or tryptophan, so it likely reflects a read error. This rearrangement joins TRBV30 to TRBJ1-2; 8 bases line up with TRBD1. The CDR3 totals 17 residues. The germline gives CDR1 GTSNPN, CDR2 SVGIG (reference sequence). J was trimmed by 8 bases and V by 3 bases; bases with no gene match: 20. The CDR3 region is CAWSAGQGHTSIMGYTL. The CDR3 nucleotides read TGTGCCTGGAGCGCAGGACAGGGCCACACCTCTATTATGGGCTACACCCTC.

This chain joins TRBV6-9 and TRBJ2-4; TRBD1 agrees at 10 bases. Unmatched junction bases numbered 31, after V lost 8 bases and J lost 0 bases. The CDR3 totals 24 residues. Germline V gene sequence: CDR1 MNHGY, CDR2 SVAAGI. The CDR3 loop is CASPMGRLTGGEAKQSRAKNIQYF. The CDR3 nucleotides are TGTGCCAGCCCTATGGGGAGGCTGACAGGGGGCGAAGCAAAGCAAAGCCGAGCCAAAAACATTCAGTACTTC.

V gene TRBV7-3 combines with J gene TRBJ2-1; TRBD2 matches at 8 bases. CDR1 SGHTA and CDR2 FQGTGA come from the germline V gene. CDR3 length: 14 residues. The V segment lost 5 bases and the J segment 6 bases; nucleotides outside the gene matches: 6. CDR3 bases: TGTGCCAGCAGCCTTAGCGGGGAGCTCAATGAGCAGTTCTTC. Translated: CASSLSGELNEQFF.

This rearrangement joins TRBV2 to TRBJ1-1; D is undetermined. The CDR3 loop spans 14 amino acids. CDR1 SNHLY and CDR2 FYNNEI come from the germline V gene. The V and J ends lost 3 bases and 0 bases respectively, with 8 bases between them. The CDR3: CASSEEPLNTEAFF. CDR3 nucleotides: TGTGCCAGCAGTGAGGAACCGTTGAACACTGAAGCTTTCTTT.

This chain connects TRBV28 to TRBJ2-4; tentatively, D is TRBD1 or TRBD2 (6 bases each). Trimming stripped 3 bases from V and 1 base from J, with 10 bases between. CDR3 size: 15 residues. Germline values: CDR1 MDHEN, CDR2 SYDVKM. CDR3 sequence (DNA): TGTGCCAGCAGTTTTGGAGGGGGGGCCAAAAACATTCAGTACTTC. Translated: CASSFGGGAKNIQYF.

The chain combines TRBV4-1 with TRBJ1-1; the D gene is possibly TRBD1 (5 bases). Trimming took off 3 bases at V and 1 base at J, with 18 bases between the two ends. The CDR3 is made up of 17 amino acids. Germline V gene sequence: CDR1 MGHRA, CDR2 YSYEKL. The CDR3 DNA reads as TGCGCCAGCAGCCATCCCTTATGGGGCGTCGGGAACACTGAAGCTTTCTTT. Encoded protein: CASSHPLWGVGNTEAFF.

The sample holds a few counts of this clone. The gene calls are TRBV27 and TRBJ1-6; 8 nucleotides agree with TRBD1. The CDR3 is 14 amino acids. The V gene's germline CDR1 is MNHEY and CDR2 SMNVEV (reference sequence). The V and J ends lost 6 bases and 10 bases, in that order; junction bases with no gene match: 8. This chain's CDR3 is CASRPGQGGSPLHF. The DNA for the CDR3 is TGTGCCAGCAGGCCCGGACAGGGAGGATCACCCCTCCACTTT.

This rearrangement joins TRBV11-2 to TRBJ2-1, with D unresolved. The V and J ends lost 4 bases and 8 bases respectively, with 15 bases between them. The CDR3 has 14 residues. Germline V lookup: CDR1 SGHAT, CDR2 FQNNGV. The CDR3 DNA reads TGTGCCAGCAGCTCCCTAGGTTGGGTACATGAGCAGTTCTTC. Amino acid sequence: CASSSLGWVHEQFF.